The entry that follows covers one T cell receptor beta chain sequence. No antigen is known for it. This specimen belongs to a study of blood T cells in healthy people across ages. Points from the study as a whole: The study found more naive CD4+ cells and higher diversity in long-lived than aged donors. Naive T cell percentage strongly correlated with TCR beta diversity. Estimates drawn from one million T cells were deemed to understate diversity.

Using a J-beta primer mix together with a sample-barcoded 5' primer, a second PCR was run for roughly 6 to 11 cycles. TCRdb processed the 5' RACE reads anew with MiXCR; each CDR3 protein has one entry. Here the sample spans under 950,000 distinct CDR3 sequences, approximately 22% being singletons. The germline V gene has CDR1 DFQATT and CDR2 SNEGSKA (reference sequence). The CDR3 is made up of 15 amino acids. Trimming shortened V by 0 bases and J by 7 bases, and 18 bases separated the two germline ends. A minimum of 5 micrograms of total RNA was extracted per sample. The TCR comes from a man aged 70-80 years in good health. The chain couples TRBV20-1 to TRBJ1-1, with a tentative D call TRBD1 (5 bases). Material for sequencing was blood. CDR3 in amino acids: CSARDWGRRQDEAFF. As DNA, the CDR3 is TGCAGTGCTAGAGATTGGGGGAGGAGGCAGGATGAAGCTTTCTTT.